This T cell receptor (beta chain) derives from a study of blood T cell repertoires in COVID-19. Background on the study: Material from acute and convalescent COVID-19 was sourced from the United States, Italy and Spain. T cells, B-cell-depleted T cells, or PBMCs provided the cDNA or gDNA that served as material.

How the authors handled the data: Counts of nucleated cells, estimated from reference gene primer amplification, were obtained. Sequencing was performed with immunoSEQ multiplex PCR; in TCRdb, only in-frame clones are kept and a portion is missing. The DNA gave D and trimming, while V, J and clone size come from that table. The profile shows about 98,000 clones, about 85% of them singletons. With 5 bases removed from V and 2 bases from J, the gap between germline ends came to 12 bases. Per the germline V gene, CDR1 is SNHLY and CDR2 is FYNNEI. The CDR3 loop spans 14 amino acids. This rearrangement joins TRBV2 to TRBJ1-1, with D possibly being TRBD1 (5 bases). This TCR came from an elderly woman with acute or convalescent COVID-19. The source material was peripheral blood. CDR3 loop: CASSSQGFNTEAFF. CDR3 sequence (DNA): TGTGCCAGCAGTTCTCAGGGATTCAACACTGAAGCTTTCTTT. The whole variable domain, filled in from reference TRBV2 and TRBJ1-1, reads EPEVTQTPSHQVTQMGQEVILRCVPISNHLYFYWYRQILGQKVEFLVSFYNNEISEKSEIFDDQFSVERPDGSNFTLKIRSTKLEDSAMYFCASSSQGFNTEAFFGQGTRLTVV.